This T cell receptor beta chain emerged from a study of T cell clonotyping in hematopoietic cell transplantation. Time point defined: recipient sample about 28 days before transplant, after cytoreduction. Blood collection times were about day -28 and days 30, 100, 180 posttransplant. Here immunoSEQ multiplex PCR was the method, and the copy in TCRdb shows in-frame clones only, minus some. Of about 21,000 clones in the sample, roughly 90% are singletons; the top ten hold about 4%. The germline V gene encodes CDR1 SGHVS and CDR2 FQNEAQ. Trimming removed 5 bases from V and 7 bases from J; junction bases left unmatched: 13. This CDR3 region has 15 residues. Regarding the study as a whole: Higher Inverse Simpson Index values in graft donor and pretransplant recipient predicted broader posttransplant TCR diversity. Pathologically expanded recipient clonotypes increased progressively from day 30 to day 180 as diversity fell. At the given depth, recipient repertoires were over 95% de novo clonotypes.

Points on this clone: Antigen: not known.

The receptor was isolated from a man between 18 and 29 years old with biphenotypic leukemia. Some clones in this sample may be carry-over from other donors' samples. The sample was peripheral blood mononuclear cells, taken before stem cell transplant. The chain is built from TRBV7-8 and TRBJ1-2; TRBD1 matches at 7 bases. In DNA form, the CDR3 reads TGTGCCAGCAGCCCACTCTTTTGGGACAGCGGTGGCTACACCTTC. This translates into CASSPLFWDSGGYTF.